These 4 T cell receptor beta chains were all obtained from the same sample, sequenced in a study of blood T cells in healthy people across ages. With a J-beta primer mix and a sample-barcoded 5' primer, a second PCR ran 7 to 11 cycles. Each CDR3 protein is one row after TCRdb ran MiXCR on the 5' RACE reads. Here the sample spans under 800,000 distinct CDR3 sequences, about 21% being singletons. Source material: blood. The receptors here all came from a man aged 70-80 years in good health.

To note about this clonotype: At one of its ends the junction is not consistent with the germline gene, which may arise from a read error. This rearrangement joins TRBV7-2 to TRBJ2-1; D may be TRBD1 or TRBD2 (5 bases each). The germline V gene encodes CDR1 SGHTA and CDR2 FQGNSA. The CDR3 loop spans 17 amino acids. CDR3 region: CASSRLGDGSSYDEQFF. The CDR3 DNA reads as TGTGCCAGCAGCCGTCTCGGGGACGGAAGCTCCTACGATGAGCAGTTCTTC.

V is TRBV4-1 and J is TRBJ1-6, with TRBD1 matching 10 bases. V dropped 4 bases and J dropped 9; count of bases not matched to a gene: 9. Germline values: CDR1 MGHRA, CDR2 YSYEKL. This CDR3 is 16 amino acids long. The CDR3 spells CASSPSGTGVRSPLHF. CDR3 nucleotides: TGCGCCAGCAGCCCATCCGGGACAGGGGTCCGTTCACCCCTCCACTTT.

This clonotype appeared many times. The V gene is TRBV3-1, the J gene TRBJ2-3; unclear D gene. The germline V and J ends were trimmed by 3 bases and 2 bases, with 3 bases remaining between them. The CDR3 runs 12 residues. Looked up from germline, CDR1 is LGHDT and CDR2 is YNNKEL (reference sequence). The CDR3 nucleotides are TGTGCCAGCAGCCACTACACAGATACGCAGTATTTT. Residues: CASSHYTDTQYF.

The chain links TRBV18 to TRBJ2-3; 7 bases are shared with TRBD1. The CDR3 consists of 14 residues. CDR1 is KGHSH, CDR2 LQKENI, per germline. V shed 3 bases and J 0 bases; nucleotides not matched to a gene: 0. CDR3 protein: CASSPDRSTDTQYF. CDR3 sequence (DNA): TGTGCCAGCTCACCGGACAGGAGCACAGATACGCAGTATTTT.